In this sample, the clone carrying this T cell receptor (beta chain) turned up once. The antigen is not known. The entry originates in a study of cytomegalovirus exposure and HLA in healthy donors. The study's findings and limits: Common viral pathogens (according to a later analysis) appeared linked to several of the most significant clusters.

The CDR3 spans 14 residues. The germline CDR1 and CDR2 sequences are LNHDA and SQIVND (reference sequence). The germline V and J ends were trimmed by 8 bases and 3 bases, with 16 bases remaining between them. A multiplex PCR was run with 60 Vbeta primers and 13 Jbeta primers. The protocol was immunoSEQ multiplex PCR, while the TCRdb copy is restricted to in-frame clones and leaves out a portion. The data contain about 150,000 clones, about 81% of them singletons. Samples came from healthy bone marrow donors. The rearrangement links TRBV19 to TRBJ1-1; the D gene is possibly TRBD1 (6 bases). The receptor's source is a woman between 50 and 59 years old in good health and CMV-seropositive. Sequenced sample: PBMCs. The CDR3 is CASLNRVGDTEAFF. In DNA form, the CDR3 reads TGTGCCAGTCTGAACAGGGTAGGGGACACTGAAGCTTTCTTT.